The 10 T cell receptor beta chains listed next were all sequenced from one sample in a study of CXCR3-negative and CXCR3-positive naive CD8 T cells (dated by TCRdb to between 2019 and 2020). The sequencer was a NextSeq 550. The Human TCR Profiling Kit (MiLaboratory) was used to prepare UMI-labeled 5' RACE TRB cDNA libraries. After reprocessing by TCRdb, each CDR3 protein sequence is one entry, and no DNA is given. This sample's table contains fewer than 60,000 distinct CDR3 sequences. In total, the top ten clones hold less than 25% of the sample. The sample was memory CD8+ T cells from blood. The cell subset or site label corresponds to: conventional CD8+ memory T cells (TMEM), sorted as controls. The receptors here all came from a human donor in good health. Some clones in this sample may be carry-over from other donors' samples.

This chain links TRBV10-3 with TRBJ2-5; the TCRdb call, TRBD2, lacks DNA for checking. The CDR3 runs to 15 residues. Germline V CDR1 and CDR2: ENHRY, SYGVKD. The CDR3 protein is CAISESLTTQETQYF.

The gene calls are TRBV7-9 and TRBJ2-4; the TCRdb call, TRBD1, lacks DNA for checking. Germline V CDR1 and CDR2: SEHNR, FQNEAQ (reference sequence). This CDR3 comprises 15 residues. Here the CDR3 reads CASSTQGGVKNIQYF.

The chain combines TRBV13 with TRBJ2-3; the D call of TRBD1 rests on TCRdb alone, since no DNA is present to check it. CDR1 is PRHDT and CDR2 is FYEKMQ in the germline V gene (reference sequence). CDR3 length: 16 amino acids. The CDR3 sequence is CASRGEGRGNTDTQYF.

The J gene is TRBJ2-3, the V gene TRBV29-1; lacking DNA, the TRBD1 call made by TCRdb goes unchecked. This CDR3 has 15 amino acids. Per germline, CDR1 SQVTM and CDR2 ANQGSEA. The CDR3 loop is CSVEERGSPYDTQYF.

The gene calls are TRBV7-6 and TRBJ2-7; TCRdb outputs TRBD2, but without DNA this stays unchecked. This CDR3 is built from 16 residues. Germline-derived CDR1 and CDR2 are SGHVS and FNYEAQ. The CDR3 here is CASSLAGEGFFHEQYF. Drawing the rest from reference TRBV7-6 and TRBJ2-7, the complete variable domain is GAGVSQSPRYKVTKRGQDVALRCDPISGHVSLYWYRQALGQGPEFLTYFNYEAQQDKSGLPNDRFSAERPEGSISTLTIQRTEQRDSAMYRCASSLAGEGFFHEQYFGPGTRLTVT.

The chain combines TRBV12-3 or TRBV12-4 with TRBJ2-5. The length of the CDR3 is 14 residues. The CDR3 spells CASSLYGNQETQYF.

CDR3 region: CASSQTGTYGYTF. The rearrangement joins TRBV7-6 to TRBJ1-2. The CDR3 is 13 amino acids. Germline V lookup: CDR1 SGHVS, CDR2 FNYEAQ.

The chain joins TRBV6-2 or TRBV6-3 to TRBJ2-5; the TRBD1 assignment by TCRdb is unverifiable without DNA. The germline V gene has CDR1 MNHEY and CDR2 SVGEGT. The CDR3 sequence is 13 residues long. The CDR3 protein is CASSLPGQETQYF.

The V and J genes are TRBV29-1 and TRBJ2-5. CDR3 length: 13 amino acids. CDR1 is SQVTM and CDR2 is ANQGSEA in the germline V gene. The CDR3 is CSERPGNQETQYF.

This chain links TRBV7-6 with TRBJ2-7; lacking DNA, the TRBD2 call made by TCRdb goes unchecked. CDR3 size: 14 residues. The V gene's germline CDR1 is SGHVS and CDR2 FNYEAQ. This CDR3 is CASSLEEGTGEQYF.